This T cell receptor beta chain derives from a study of blood T cell repertoires in COVID-19. Study summary: Sample material is recorded as cDNA or gDNA derived from T cells, B-cell-depleted T cells, or PBMCs.

The germline V gene has CDR1 LNHDA and CDR2 SQIVND (reference sequence). V lost 4 bases to trimming and J lost 0 bases; unmatched junction nucleotides: 6. The CDR3 extends over 16 amino acids. Original handling: Nucleated cell counts were estimated from reference gene primer amplification. Here immunoSEQ multiplex PCR was the method, and the copy in TCRdb shows in-frame clones only, minus some. The V and J calls and clone size were taken over from that table, and D and trimming were inferred from the DNA. The top ten hold just under 3% of the sample, which has 300,000 to 400,000 clones, about 83% seen once.

Material: peripheral blood. The chain couples TRBV19 to TRBJ1-5, with 7 bases lining up with TRBD1. The sequence came from a man aged 30-40 years with active or convalescent COVID-19. The CDR3 reads CASSTLGTVSNQPQHF. The CDR3 coding sequence is TGTGCCAGTAGTACCCTAGGGACAGTTAGCAATCAGCCCCAGCATTTT.